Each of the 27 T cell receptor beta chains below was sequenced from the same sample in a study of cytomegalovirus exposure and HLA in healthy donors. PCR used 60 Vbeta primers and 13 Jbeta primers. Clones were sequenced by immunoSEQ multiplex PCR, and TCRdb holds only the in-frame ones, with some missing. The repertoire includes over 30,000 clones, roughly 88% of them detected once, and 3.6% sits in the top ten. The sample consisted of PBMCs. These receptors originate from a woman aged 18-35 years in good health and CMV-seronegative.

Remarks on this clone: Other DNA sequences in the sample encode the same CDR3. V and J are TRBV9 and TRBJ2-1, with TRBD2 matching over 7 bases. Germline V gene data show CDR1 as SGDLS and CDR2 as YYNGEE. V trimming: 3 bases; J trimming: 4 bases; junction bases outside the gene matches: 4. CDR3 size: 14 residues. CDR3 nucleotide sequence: TGTGCCAGCAGCGGGCTAGCGGATTACAATGAGCAGTTCTTC. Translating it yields CASSGLADYNEQFF.

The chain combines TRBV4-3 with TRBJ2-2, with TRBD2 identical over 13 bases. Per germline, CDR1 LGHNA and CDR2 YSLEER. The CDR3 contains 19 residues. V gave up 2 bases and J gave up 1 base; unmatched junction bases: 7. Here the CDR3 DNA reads TGCGCCAGCAGCCAACGATTACTAGCGGGGGGGCTGAACACCGGGGAGCTGTTTTTT. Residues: CASSQRLLAGGLNTGELFF.

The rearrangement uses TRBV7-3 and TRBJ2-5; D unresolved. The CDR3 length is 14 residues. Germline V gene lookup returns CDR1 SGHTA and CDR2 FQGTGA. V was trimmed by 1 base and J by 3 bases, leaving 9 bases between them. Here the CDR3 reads CASSLSVEKETQYF. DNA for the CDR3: TGTGCCAGCAGCTTAAGTGTAGAAAAAGAGACCCAGTACTTC.

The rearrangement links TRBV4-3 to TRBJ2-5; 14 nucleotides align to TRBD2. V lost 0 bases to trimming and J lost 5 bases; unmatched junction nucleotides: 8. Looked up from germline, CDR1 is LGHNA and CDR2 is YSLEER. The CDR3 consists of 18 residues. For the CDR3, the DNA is TGCGCCAGCAGCCAAGATATGACTAGCGGGGGGGGTGGGGAGACCCAGTACTTC. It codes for CASSQDMTSGGGGETQYF.

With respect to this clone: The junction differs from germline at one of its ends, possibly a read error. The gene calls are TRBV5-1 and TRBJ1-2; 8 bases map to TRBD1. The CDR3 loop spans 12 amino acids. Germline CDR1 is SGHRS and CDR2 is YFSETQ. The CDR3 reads CASRDGQGGYPF. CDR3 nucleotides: TGCGCCAGCAGAGACGGACAGGGTGGCTACCCCTTC.

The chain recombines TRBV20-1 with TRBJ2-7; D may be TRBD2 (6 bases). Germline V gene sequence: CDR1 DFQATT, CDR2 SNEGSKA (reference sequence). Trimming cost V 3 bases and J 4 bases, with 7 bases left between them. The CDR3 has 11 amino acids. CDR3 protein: CSASGGYEQYF. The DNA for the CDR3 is TGCAGTGCTAGCGGGGGTTACGAGCAGTACTTC.

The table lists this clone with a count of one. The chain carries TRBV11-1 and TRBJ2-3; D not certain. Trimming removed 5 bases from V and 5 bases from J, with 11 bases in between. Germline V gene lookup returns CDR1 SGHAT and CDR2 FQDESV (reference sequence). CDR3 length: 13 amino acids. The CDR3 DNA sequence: TGTGCCAGCAGCCTAGTGGGCCAAGATACGCAGTATTTT. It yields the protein CASSLVGQDTQYF.

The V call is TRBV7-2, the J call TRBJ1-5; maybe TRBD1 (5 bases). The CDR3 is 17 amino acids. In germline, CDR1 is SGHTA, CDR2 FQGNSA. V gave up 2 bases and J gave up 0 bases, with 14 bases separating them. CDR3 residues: CASSLHGGSNSNQPQHF. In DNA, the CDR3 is TGTGCCAGCAGCTTACACGGGGGATCGAATAGCAATCAGCCCCAGCATTTT.

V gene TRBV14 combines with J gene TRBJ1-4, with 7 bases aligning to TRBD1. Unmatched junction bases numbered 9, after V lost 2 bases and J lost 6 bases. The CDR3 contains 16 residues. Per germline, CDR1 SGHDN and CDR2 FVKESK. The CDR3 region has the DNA TGTGCCAGCAGCCAAACGGGGCAGGGGGAAGATGAAAAACTGTTTTTT. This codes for CASSQTGQGEDEKLFF.

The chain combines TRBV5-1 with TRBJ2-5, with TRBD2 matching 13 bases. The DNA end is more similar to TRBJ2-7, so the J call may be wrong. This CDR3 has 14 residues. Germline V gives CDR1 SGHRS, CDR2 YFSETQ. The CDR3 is CASSWTSGGYEQYF. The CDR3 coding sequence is TGCGCCAGCAGCTGGACTAGCGGGGGCTACGAGCAGTACTTC.

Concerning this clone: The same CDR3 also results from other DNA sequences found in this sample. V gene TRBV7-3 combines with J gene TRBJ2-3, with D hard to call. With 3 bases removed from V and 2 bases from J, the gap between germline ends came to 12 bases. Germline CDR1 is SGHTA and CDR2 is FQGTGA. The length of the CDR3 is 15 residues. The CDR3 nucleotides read TGTGCCAGCAGCTTGGCCCCCGGGTCCACAGATACGCAGTATTTT. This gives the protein CASSLAPGSTDTQYF.

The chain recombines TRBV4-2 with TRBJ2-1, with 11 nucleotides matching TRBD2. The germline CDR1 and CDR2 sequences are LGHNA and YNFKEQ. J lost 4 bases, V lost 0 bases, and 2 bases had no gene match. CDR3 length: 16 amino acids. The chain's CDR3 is CASSQEGTSGYNEQFF. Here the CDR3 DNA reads TGTGCCAGCAGCCAAGAAGGGACTAGCGGATACAATGAGCAGTTCTTC.

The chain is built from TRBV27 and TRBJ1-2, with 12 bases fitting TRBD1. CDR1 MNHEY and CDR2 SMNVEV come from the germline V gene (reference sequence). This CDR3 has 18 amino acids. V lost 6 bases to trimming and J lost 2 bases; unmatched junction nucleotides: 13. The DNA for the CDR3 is TGTGCCAGCAGGCCAAATCCGGGACAGGGGGCTGGGAACTATGGCTACACCTTC. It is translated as CASRPNPGQGAGNYGYTF.

The DNA of the CDR3 is TGTGCCAGCAGTTTATCGCTAGGGGGTCTCTACGAGCAGTACTTC. Its protein is CASSLSLGGLYEQYF. The V gene is TRBV28, the J gene TRBJ2-7, with a possible D match to TRBD1 (6 bases). Trimming left V 1 base short and J 3 bases short, with 13 bases between. Germline V lookup: CDR1 MDHEN, CDR2 SYDVKM. The CDR3 consists of 15 residues.

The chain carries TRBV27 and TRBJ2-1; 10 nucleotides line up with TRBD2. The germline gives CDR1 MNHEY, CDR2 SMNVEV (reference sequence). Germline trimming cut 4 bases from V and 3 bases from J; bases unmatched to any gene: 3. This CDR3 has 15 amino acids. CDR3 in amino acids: CASSSVAGGYNEQFF. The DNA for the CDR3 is TGTGCCAGCAGTTCGGTAGCGGGGGGCTACAATGAGCAGTTCTTC.

CDR3 amino acids: CASSLGTDHYGYTF. CDR3 DNA sequence: TGCGCCAGCAGCTTAGGGACAGATCACTATGGCTACACCTTC. This rearrangement joins TRBV5-1 to TRBJ1-2; 7 positions agree with TRBD1. The V and J ends lost 2 bases and 3 bases, in that order; junction bases with no gene match: 4. The length of the CDR3 is 14 residues. Germline V lookup: CDR1 SGHRS, CDR2 YFSETQ.

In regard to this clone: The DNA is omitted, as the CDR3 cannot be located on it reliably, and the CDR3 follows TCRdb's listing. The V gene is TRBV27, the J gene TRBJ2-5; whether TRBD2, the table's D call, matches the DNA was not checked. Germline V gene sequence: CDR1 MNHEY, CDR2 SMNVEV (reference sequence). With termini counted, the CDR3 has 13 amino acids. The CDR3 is CASSTSAEETQYF.

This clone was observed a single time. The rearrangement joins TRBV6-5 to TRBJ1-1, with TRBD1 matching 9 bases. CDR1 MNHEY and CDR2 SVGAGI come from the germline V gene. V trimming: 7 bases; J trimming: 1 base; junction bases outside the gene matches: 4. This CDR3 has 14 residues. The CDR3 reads CASNRQGGNTEAFF. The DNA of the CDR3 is TGTGCCAGCAACCGACAGGGGGGGAACACTGAAGCTTTCTTT.

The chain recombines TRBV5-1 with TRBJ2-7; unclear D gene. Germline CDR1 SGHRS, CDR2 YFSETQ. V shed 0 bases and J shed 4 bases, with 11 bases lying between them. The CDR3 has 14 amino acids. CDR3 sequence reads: CASSLVDPNYEQYF. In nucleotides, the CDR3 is TGCGCCAGCAGCTTGGTAGATCCCAATTACGAGCAGTACTTC.

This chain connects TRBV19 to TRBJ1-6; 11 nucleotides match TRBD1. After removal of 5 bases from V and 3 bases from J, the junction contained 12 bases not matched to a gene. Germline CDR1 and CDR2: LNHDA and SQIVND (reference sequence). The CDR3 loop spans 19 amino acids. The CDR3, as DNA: TGTGCCAGTAGTTCATCCGGCTGGACAGGGGGCGGCTATAATTCACCCCTCCACTTT. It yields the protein CASSSSGWTGGGYNSPLHF.

The DNA of the CDR3 is TGCGCCAGCAGCCATGGGACTAGCGGGGGGGCCTACAATGAGCAGTTCTTC. Translating gives CASSHGTSGGAYNEQFF. The chain carries TRBV4-3 and TRBJ2-1, with 16 bases lining up with TRBD2. CDR1 LGHNA and CDR2 YSLEER come from the germline V gene. V gave up 3 bases and J gave up 2 bases; unmatched junction bases: 1. This CDR3 spans 17 amino acids.

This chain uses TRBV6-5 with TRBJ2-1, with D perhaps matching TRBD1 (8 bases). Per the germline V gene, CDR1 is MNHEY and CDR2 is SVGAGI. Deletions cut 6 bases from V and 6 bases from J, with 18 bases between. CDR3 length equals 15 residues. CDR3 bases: TGTGCCAGCAGGACTCGGACAGGGAGGGGCAATGAGCAGTTCTTC. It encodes CASRTRTGRGNEQFF.

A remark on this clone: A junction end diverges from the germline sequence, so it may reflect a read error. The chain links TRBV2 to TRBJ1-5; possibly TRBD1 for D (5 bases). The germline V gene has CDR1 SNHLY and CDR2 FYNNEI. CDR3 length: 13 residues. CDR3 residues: CASSGGEDQPQNF. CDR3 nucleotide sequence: TGTGCCAGCAGTGGGGGGGAAGATCAGCCCCAGAATTTT.

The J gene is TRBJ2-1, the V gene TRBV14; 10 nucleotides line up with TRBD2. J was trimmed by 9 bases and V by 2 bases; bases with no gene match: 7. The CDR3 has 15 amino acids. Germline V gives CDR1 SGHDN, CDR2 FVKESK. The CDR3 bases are TGTGCCAGCAGCCAAAACCTAGCGGGAGTAGGTGAGCAGTTCTTC. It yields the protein CASSQNLAGVGEQFF.

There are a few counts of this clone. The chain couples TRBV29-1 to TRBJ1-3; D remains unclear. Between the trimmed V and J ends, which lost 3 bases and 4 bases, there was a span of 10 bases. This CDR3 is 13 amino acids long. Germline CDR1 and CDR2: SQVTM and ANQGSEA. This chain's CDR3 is CSVDEGSGNTIYF. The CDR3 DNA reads TGCAGCGTTGACGAGGGCTCCGGAAACACCATATATTTT.

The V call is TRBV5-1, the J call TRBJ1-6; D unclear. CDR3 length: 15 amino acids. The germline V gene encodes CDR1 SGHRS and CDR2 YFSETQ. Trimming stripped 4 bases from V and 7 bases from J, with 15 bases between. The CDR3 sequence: CASSQEMSSNSPLHF. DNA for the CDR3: TGCGCCAGCAGCCAAGAAATGTCTAGCAATTCACCCCTCCACTTT.

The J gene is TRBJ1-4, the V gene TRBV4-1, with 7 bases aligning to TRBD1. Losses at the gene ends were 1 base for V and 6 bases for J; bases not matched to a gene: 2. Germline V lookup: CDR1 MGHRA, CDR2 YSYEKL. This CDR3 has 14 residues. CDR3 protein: CASSQVGTDEKLFF. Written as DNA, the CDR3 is TGCGCCAGCAGCCAAGTCGGGACAGATGAAAAACTGTTTTTT.